Reported below is one T cell receptor beta chain. Its specific antigen is unknown. Per-nucleotide qualities are absent, and no much larger clonotype sits a single base away. These data come from a study of blood T cell repertoires in COVID-19 (dated by TCRdb to 2020 to 2022). About the study as a whole: Samples covering the acute and convalescent phases of COVID-19 were provided by collaborators in the United States, Italy and Spain. The prospective study material was composed of cDNA or gDNA derived from T cells, B-cell-depleted T cells, or PBMCs. The sample metadata nearly always contained a de-identified subject ID, COVID-19 status, age in years and sex. The dataset comprised deeply sampled blood TCRbeta repertoires from subjects exposed to, actively infected with, or recovered from COVID-19. The repertoires were released in a freely available public database intended as a resource for research on the immune response to SARS-CoV-2. Where available, HLA class I and class II types were obtained from metadata supplied by the sample provider rather than from assay-based typing. The samples were drawn from the first 160 participants of the ongoing ImmuneRACE study and from some 1,300 subjects provided by 6 global collaborators.

Trimmed from V: 5 bases; trimmed from J: 19 bases; junction bases lacking a gene match: 5. The germline V gene provides CDR1 SGHAT and CDR2 FQNNGV. The CDR3 runs 11 amino acids, cysteine and phenylalanine included. The CDR3 DNA has 33 bases and is translated from base 1. The research as a whole found: The amount of clinical and demographic metadata varied by source and participant and was provided uncurated.

TCRbeta CDR3 regions were amplified from genomic DNA using the immunoSEQ Assay, a bias-controlled multiplex PCR. In the authors' own workflow: Nucleated cell counts per sample were estimated from amplification of reference gene primers within the assay. Sequence reads were collapsed and filtered to measure the absolute abundance of every unique TCRbeta CDR3 rearrangement. For each sample, productive Simpson clonality was calculated as the square root of Simpson's diversity index over productive rearrangements. TCRdb obtained this table from immuneACCESS and retained in-frame rearrangements with V and J assigned. These tables miss some clones; where compared with another copy, unresolved V genes account for less than half of the shortfall, and the remainder is unexplained. V and J calls and clone size are copied from that table; D and trimming were computed from the DNA. This sample comprises approximately 70,000 clones, around 84% of them detected only once. The ten top clones hold about 0.87% of the sample.

Whole blood was collected in K2EDTA tubes by collaborating institutions according to the institutions' own protocols. For TCRbeta analysis, collaborator samples were shipped as frozen whole blood, as isolated PBMCs, or as DNA extracted from either sample type. The receptor was derived from a woman in her 70s with acute or convalescent COVID-19. The sample taken for sequencing was peripheral blood. The sequence links TRBV11-2 to TRBJ1-6, and TRBD1 aligns with 10 junction nucleotides. CDR3 sequence: CASSVGQGLHF. The DNA is as follows: TGTGCCAGCAGCGTGGGACAGGGGTTACACTTT.